The source of this TCR beta chain is a study of vaccination and CD4 T cells after COVID-19. Study summary: Samples were taken after vaccination, a median of roughly 72 days after dose two, with a range of 14 to 241. Control cultures used a CEFX viral epitope pool, an HIV-1 Nef peptide pool, or no peptide.

General observations from the study: The cohort comprised relatively few convalescent patients, and no early post-infection timepoints were analyzed.

With respect to this clonotype: The antigen is not known.

The ends were cut back, 2 bases at V and 4 bases at J, with 9 bases in the middle. The CDR3 extends over 14 amino acids. Germline CDR1 is MNHEY and CDR2 is SVGAGI. As to treatment: approximately 9-day PBMC culture with coronavirus spike peptide pools or control peptides (ViraFEST assay). Negative selection recovered the CD4+ T cells once they had spent around 11 days in culture. Cultured CD4+ T cell DNA underwent sequencing with the Oncomine TCR Beta short-read assay. In TCRdb, the PCR reads were re-called with MiXCR into one record per CDR3 protein. Counted here are 13,000 to 15,000 distinct CDR3 sequences, about 60% occurring once; the ten biggest clones make up 6.5% to 9%.

This receptor was identified in a human donor who had recovered from COVID-19. The gene calls are TRBV6-5 and TRBJ1-5; D call uncertain. The sample consisted of CD4+ T cells from blood, cultured in vitro. The CDR3 loop is CASSYPTANQPQHF. The CDR3, as DNA: TGTGCCAGCAGTTACCCAACAGCTAATCAGCCCCAGCATTTT.